This entry lists 26 T cell receptor beta chains sequenced from one sample in a study of OX40 agonist ivuxolimab in advanced cancers. Repertoires were generated with immunoSEQ multiplex PCR, while TCRdb's copy carries only in-frame clones and drops some. Of tens of thousands of clones detected, roughly 80% appear once; the ten largest clones hold 1% to 1.5%. Sequenced here: CD4+ or CD8+ T cells sorted from blood, sampled in a trial of the OX40 agonist ivuxolimab. These receptors were taken from an adult with an advanced solid tumor such as melanoma, head and neck, liver or kidney cancer.

V is TRBV29-1 and J is TRBJ1-2; 9 positions match TRBD1. The CDR3 runs to 14 residues. Per germline, CDR1 SQVTM and CDR2 ANQGSEA. V gave up 6 bases and J gave up 4 bases; unmatched junction bases: 9. The DNA for the CDR3 is TGCAGCGTGGGGGGGACAGGGCACCTCTATGGCTACACCTTC. It is translated as CSVGGTGHLYGYTF. The entire variable domain, with the rest obtained from reference TRBV29-1 and TRBJ1-2, is as follows: SAVISQKPSRDICQRGTSLTIQCQVDSQVTMMFWYRQQPGQSLTLIATANQGSEATYESGFVIDKFPISRPNLTFSTLTVSNMSPEDSSIYLCSVGGTGHLYGYTFGSGTRLTVV.

The chain employs TRBV6-1 and TRBJ1-1, with no clear D. This CDR3 contains 14 residues. V was pared by 4 bases and J by 4 bases, with 13 bases between. Per germline, CDR1 MNHNS and CDR2 SASEGT. The CDR3 DNA reads TGTGCCAGCAGTGTAGATGCAGATGGCACTGAAGCTTTCTTT. Its protein is CASSVDADGTEAFF.

This clone was found a few times. The J gene is TRBJ2-2, the V gene TRBV10-3; D is tentatively TRBD1 or TRBD2 (5 bases each). The CDR3 runs to 13 residues. V was pared by 6 bases and J by 3 bases, with 8 bases between. The germline gives CDR1 ENHRY, CDR2 SYGVKD. CDR3 nucleotide sequence: TGTGCCATCAGGGGACGGGACACCGGGGAGCTGTTTTTT. Its translation is CAIRGRDTGELFF.

The V gene is TRBV18, the J gene TRBJ2-3, with D unresolved. From germline, CDR1 is KGHSH and CDR2 LQKENI. Trimming pared 4 bases from V and 5 bases from J, leaving 16 bases between. There are 15 residues in the CDR3. This CDR3 is CASSLKGSAGDTQYF. The CDR3 region has the DNA TGTGCCAGCTCACTAAAGGGATCCGCTGGAGATACGCAGTATTTT.

The rearrangement uses TRBV27 and TRBJ2-5; 7 bases match TRBD1. The CDR3 contains 15 residues. Unmatched junction bases numbered 1, after V lost 0 bases and J lost 0 bases. Germline CDR1 MNHEY, CDR2 SMNVEV (reference sequence). CDR3 region: CASSLSGQYQETQYF. For the CDR3, the DNA is TGTGCCAGCAGTTTATCGGGACAGTACCAAGAGACCCAGTACTTC.

The CDR3 coding sequence is TGTGCCAGTAGTGGGAGGGGGTCACAGCCCCAGCATTTT. Its translation is CASSGRGSQPQHF. The chain employs TRBV19 and TRBJ1-5; a weak D match, TRBD1 (6 bases). CDR1 LNHDA and CDR2 SQIVND come from the germline V gene (reference sequence). The ends were cut back, 5 bases at V and 7 bases at J, with 12 bases in the middle. The CDR3 is 13 amino acids.

The chain couples TRBV5-8 to TRBJ1-5; TRBD1 matches 10 bases. The V gene's germline CDR1 is SGHTS and CDR2 YDEGEE. The CDR3 spans 13 residues. V dropped 4 bases and J dropped 9; count of bases not matched to a gene: 4. CDR3 loop: CASSGDRGWPQHF. The CDR3 nucleotides are TGTGCCAGCAGCGGGGACAGGGGTTGGCCCCAGCATTTT.

V usage is TRBV27 and J usage is TRBJ2-3; tentatively, D is TRBD2 (5 bases). The CDR3 is 15 residues long. V was trimmed by 2 bases and J by 2 bases, leaving 11 bases between them. Germline V lookup: CDR1 MNHEY, CDR2 SMNVEV (reference sequence). The CDR3 loop reads CASSLGGPHTDTQYF. CDR3 DNA sequence: TGTGCCAGCAGTTTAGGAGGACCCCACACAGATACGCAGTATTTT.

The rearrangement joins TRBV7-9 to TRBJ2-1; D unclear. V shed 3 bases and J shed 4 bases, with 10 bases lying between them. In germline, CDR1 is SEHNR, CDR2 FQNEAQ (reference sequence). This CDR3 has 14 amino acids. CDR3 sequence: CASSFGSEYNEQFF. CDR3 DNA: TGTGCCAGCAGCTTCGGCAGTGAATACAATGAGCAGTTCTTC.

This chain uses TRBV30 with TRBJ2-7, with D tentatively TRBD1 or TRBD2 (5 bases each). The CDR3 covers 14 residues. The V end was cut by 4 bases, the J end by 0 bases, with 13 bases between. In germline, CDR1 is GTSNPN, CDR2 SVGIG (reference sequence). The CDR3 DNA reads as TGTGCCTGGACCCAGGGAGCCCTCTCCTACGAGCAGTACTTC. As protein: CAWTQGALSYEQYF.

V usage is TRBV10-3 and J usage is TRBJ2-7, with D perhaps matching TRBD2 (5 bases). The V gene's germline CDR1 is ENHRY and CDR2 SYGVKD. The CDR3 consists of 12 residues. Trimming removed 11 bases at V and 2 bases at J, with 13 bases between. CDR3 nucleotides: TGTGCCGCCCGGGATTCGACCTACGAGCAGTACTTC. Encoded protein: CAARDSTYEQYF.

V usage is TRBV2 and J usage is TRBJ1-6; D may be TRBD1 (6 bases). Germline CDR1 and CDR2: SNHLY and FYNNEI. The CDR3 contains 15 residues. The ends were cut back, 1 base at V and 6 bases at J, with 10 bases in the middle. CDR3 nucleotides: TGTGCCAGCAGTGAAGAACAGGGACTTAATTCACCCCTCCACTTT. Protein: CASSEEQGLNSPLHF.

This clone was recorded once. The V call is TRBV21-1, the J call TRBJ1-2. TRBV21-1 is classified as a pseudogene. The CDR3 length is 16 residues. The CDR3 DNA is TGTGCCAGCAGCATTGCCATCCCTTGGGCTAACTATGGCTACACCTTC. Amino acid sequence: CASSIAIPWANYGYTF.

The chain combines TRBV9 with TRBJ1-4; the D is unclear. The CDR3 is made up of 15 amino acids. The V end was cut by 0 bases, the J end by 4 bases, with 10 bases between. Germline loops: CDR1 SGDLS, CDR2 YYNGEE. The CDR3: CASSVGGRYNEKLFF. CDR3 DNA: TGTGCCAGCAGCGTAGGAGGCCGATATAATGAAAAACTGTTTTTT.

J is TRBJ1-4 and V is TRBV19; a possible D gene is TRBD1 (6 bases). Between the trimmed V and J ends, which lost 4 bases and 0 bases, there was a span of 12 bases. Germline lookup yields CDR1 LNHDA and CDR2 SQIVND (reference sequence). The CDR3 consists of 16 residues. This CDR3 is CASSTDRASTNEKLFF. CDR3 sequence (DNA): TGTGCCAGTAGTACGGACAGAGCCTCAACTAATGAAAAACTGTTTTTT.

V usage is TRBV5-6 and J usage is TRBJ1-3; possibly TRBD1 for D (6 bases). CDR3 size: 15 residues. V was shortened by 4 bases and J by 4 bases, with 15 bases between the two germline ends. Germline-derived CDR1 and CDR2 are SGHDT and YYEEEE. CDR3 sequence: CASSDPTGYGNTIYF. In DNA form, the CDR3 reads TGTGCCAGCAGCGATCCTACAGGGTACGGAAACACCATATATTTT.

This clone occurred many times. The CDR3 here is CASSPSRGEQYF. CDR3 DNA: TGTGCCAGCAGCCCGAGTAGGGGCGAGCAGTACTTC. J is TRBJ2-7 and V is TRBV28; possibly TRBD1 for D (5 bases). The CDR3 is 12 residues long. CDR1 MDHEN and CDR2 SYDVKM come from the germline V gene. Trimming shortened V by 6 bases and J by 6 bases, and 12 bases separated the two germline ends.

This sequence joins TRBV9 and TRBJ2-3; 9 positions agree with TRBD2. The ends lost 7 bases at V and 11 bases at J; junction bases unmatched: 17. The CDR3 runs 15 residues. CDR1 is SGDLS and CDR2 is YYNGEE in the germline V gene. The CDR3 region has the DNA TGTGCCAGCGAGGGGTTAATAGCGGGGGCGAGCAGGCAGTATTTT. It encodes CASEGLIAGASRQYF.

V is TRBV9 and J is TRBJ2-3; D might be TRBD2 (5 bases). Per the germline V gene, CDR1 is SGDLS and CDR2 is YYNGEE. The ends were cut back, 0 bases at V and 2 bases at J, with 7 bases in the middle. CDR3 size: 14 residues. CDR3 nucleotides: TGTGCCAGCAGCGTAGGAGGGATCACAGATACGCAGTATTTT. Amino acid sequence: CASSVGGITDTQYF.

The rearrangement uses TRBV5-1 and TRBJ2-5; 7 positions agree with TRBD2. The J segment lost 5 bases and the V segment lost 5 bases, leaving 9 bases of the junction unmatched. CDR3 length: 14 residues. Germline loops: CDR1 SGHRS, CDR2 YFSETQ. The DNA for the CDR3 is TGCGCCAGCAGTCCGGGACTACCGTCCGAGACCCAGTACTTC. Its protein product is CASSPGLPSETQYF.

The gene calls are TRBV5-4 and TRBJ2-1, with 12 nucleotides matching TRBD2. The CDR3 covers 13 residues. V was pared by 3 bases and J by 9 bases, with 1 base of the junction left unmatched. The germline gives CDR1 SGHNT, CDR2 YYREEE (reference sequence). CDR3 protein: CASSSGLAGEQFF. In DNA, the CDR3 is TGTGCCAGCAGCTCGGGACTAGCGGGTGAGCAGTTCTTC.

In this sample, this clone turned up a few times. The chain links TRBV5-6 to TRBJ2-5, with 8 bases identical to TRBD1. J was trimmed by 4 bases and V by 0 bases; bases with no gene match: 5. The CDR3 is 15 residues long. CDR1 is SGHDT, CDR2 YYEEEE, per germline. The CDR3 DNA follows: TGTGCCAGCAGCTTGGGACAGGGGATTGGAGAGACCCAGTACTTC. Its translation: CASSLGQGIGETQYF.

This clone was picked up a small number of times. Other DNA sequences in the same sample also yield this CDR3. J is TRBJ2-1 and V is TRBV27, with D unclear. CDR3 length: 15 amino acids. Germline CDR1 is MNHEY and CDR2 is SMNVEV (reference sequence). Trimming stripped 5 bases from V and 0 bases from J, with 11 bases between. In DNA, the CDR3 is TGTGCCAGCAGTCGAGACGGTAGCTCCTACAATGAGCAGTTCTTC. Amino acid sequence: CASSRDGSSYNEQFF.

The chain combines TRBV27 with TRBJ1-4, with TRBD1 as a possible D gene (6 bases). V dropped 5 bases and J dropped 7 bases, with 20 bases sitting between them. The CDR3 has 16 residues. From germline, CDR1 is MNHEY and CDR2 SMNVEV (reference sequence). For the CDR3, the DNA is TGTGCCAGCAGTCCCTCCCGAGGGGGGCGCGGTGAAAAACTGTTTTTT. Protein product: CASSPSRGGRGEKLFF.

V gene TRBV15 combines with J gene TRBJ1-1, with D hard to call. This CDR3 contains 12 residues. V lost 0 bases to trimming and J lost 6 bases, with 5 bases between them. Germline CDR1 reads LNHNV; CDR2 reads YYDKDF (reference sequence). The CDR3 region has the DNA TGTGCCACCAGCAGAGATATCGCTGAAGCTTTCTTT. It translates to CATSRDIAEAFF.

The chain couples TRBV7-8 to TRBJ2-1, with D perhaps matching TRBD2 (5 bases). The CDR3 is made up of 16 amino acids. V was shortened by 6 bases and J by 5 bases, with 20 bases between the two germline ends. The V gene's germline CDR1 is SGHVS and CDR2 FQNEAQ. CDR3 residues: CASSIVAGIDHNEQFF. DNA of the CDR3: TGTGCCAGCAGTATAGTGGCCGGGATCGACCACAATGAGCAGTTCTTC.